These 24 T cell receptor beta chains came from one sample sequenced in a study of blood T cell repertoires in COVID-19. Sequencing was performed with immunoSEQ multiplex PCR; in TCRdb, only in-frame clones are kept and a portion is missing. The sample shows over 450,000 clones, 89% of them seen only once. Material for sequencing was peripheral blood. The source of these receptors is a man in his late teens or twenties with COVID-19, enrolled during active disease.

The CDR3 nucleotides read TGTGCCACCAGCAGAGATTTATCGGGATACAATGAGCAGTTCTTC. Its protein product is CATSRDLSGYNEQFF. The chain couples TRBV15 to TRBJ2-1; weak D call: TRBD2 (5 bases). Germline lookup yields CDR1 LNHNV and CDR2 YYDKDF (reference sequence). This CDR3 has 15 residues. Trimming took off 0 bases at V and 4 bases at J, with 10 bases between the two ends. Looking up the rest from reference TRBV15 and TRBJ2-1 gives the full variable domain: DAMVIQNPRYQVTQFGKPVTLSCSQTLNHNVMYWYQQKSSQAPKLLFHYYDKDFNNEADTPDNFQSRRPNTSFCFLDIRSPGLGDTAMYLCATSRDLSGYNEQFFGPGTRLTVL.

This chain uses TRBV18 with TRBJ2-5, with 7 nucleotides matching TRBD2. V was pared by 3 bases and J by 5 bases, with 3 bases of the junction left unmatched. Per the germline V gene, CDR1 is KGHSH and CDR2 is LQKENI. This CDR3 has 13 amino acids. CDR3 sequence reads: CASSPPGRETQYF. The CDR3 DNA reads TGTGCCAGCTCACCGCCCGGGAGGGAGACCCAGTACTTC. Full variable domain (missing parts from reference TRBV18 and TRBJ2-5): NAGVMQNPRHLVRRRGQEARLRCSPMKGHSHVYWYRQLPEEGLKFMVYLQKENIIDESGMPKERFSAEFPKEGPSILRIQQVVRGDSAAYFCASSPPGRETQYFGPGTRLLVL.

This clone appeared a single time. The J gene is TRBJ2-7, the V gene TRBV5-6; D is ambiguous. Trimming stripped 0 bases from V and 2 bases from J, with 9 bases between. Germline V gene data show CDR1 as SGHDT and CDR2 as YYEEEE. This CDR3 is built from 14 residues. Here the CDR3 reads CASSLEPQAYEQYF. CDR3 DNA: TGTGCCAGCAGCTTGGAGCCCCAGGCCTACGAGCAGTACTTC.

The genes are TRBV5-1 and TRBJ2-2, with a weak D call TRBD2 (6 bases). This CDR3 is built from 17 residues. The germline CDR1 and CDR2 sequences are SGHRS and YFSETQ. The ends were cut back, 2 bases at V and 5 bases at J, with 19 bases in the middle. The CDR3 region is CASSFHVKGGGTGELFF. The CDR3 nucleotides read TGCGCCAGCAGCTTCCACGTAAAGGGAGGTGGTACCGGGGAGCTGTTTTTT.

The chain recombines TRBV6-2 or TRBV6-3 with TRBJ1-1; 7 bases align to TRBD1. CDR1 MNHEY and CDR2 SVGEGT come from the germline V gene. The CDR3 contains 15 residues. V shed 5 bases, J shed 8 bases, and the junction held 14 bases outside the gene matches. The CDR3 reads CASSNLGTDSTEAFF. The CDR3 nucleotides read TGTGCCAGCAGTAACTTAGGGACAGACTCCACCGAAGCTTTCTTT.

The sample holds one count of this clone. This chain joins TRBV5-1 and TRBJ1-2; 7 nucleotides agree with TRBD1. The germline V gene has CDR1 SGHRS and CDR2 YFSETQ. Trimming cost V 7 bases and J 3 bases; bases outside gene matches: 6. This CDR3 contains 13 residues. CDR3 residues: CASRRQGDYGYTF. Here the CDR3 DNA reads TGCGCCAGCCGGCGTCAGGGGGACTATGGCTACACCTTC.

This clone has just one count. V usage is TRBV5-1 and J usage is TRBJ1-2; TRBD1 is a possible D gene (6 bases). Germline CDR1 and CDR2: SGHRS and YFSETQ. CDR3 length: 13 amino acids. V lost 2 bases to trimming and J lost 8 bases, with 13 bases between them. The CDR3 loop is CASSFRQARGYTF. DNA for the CDR3: TGCGCCAGCAGCTTTAGACAGGCTAGAGGCTACACCTTC.

V gene TRBV7-9 combines with J gene TRBJ1-2, with 9 bases identical to TRBD1. With V trimmed by 3 bases and J by 4 bases, 9 bases remained unmatched. CDR1 and CDR2 from the germline V gene are SEHNR and FQNEAQ (reference sequence). The CDR3 length is 16 residues. The CDR3 loop reads CASSLEPQGAIYGYTF. The CDR3 nucleotides are TGTGCCAGCAGCTTGGAGCCACAGGGGGCAATCTATGGCTACACCTTC.

J is TRBJ2-3 and V is TRBV9, with D possibly being TRBD2 (6 bases). Germline V lookup: CDR1 SGDLS, CDR2 YYNGEE. This CDR3 contains 15 residues. The germline V and J ends were trimmed by 6 bases and 0 bases, with 14 bases remaining between them. CDR3 protein: CASTVGGGSTDTQYF. The CDR3 region has the DNA TGTGCCAGCACCGTGGGGGGAGGAAGCACAGATACGCAGTATTTT.

This chain joins TRBV12-3 or TRBV12-4 and TRBJ2-7, with TRBD1 as a possible D gene (5 bases). The CDR3 covers 11 residues. V dropped 6 bases and J dropped 3 bases, with 6 bases sitting between them. The CDR3 protein is CASRDNYEQYF. As DNA, the CDR3 is TGTGCCAGCAGGGACAACTACGAGCAGTACTTC.

This chain links TRBV10-2 with TRBJ1-1; 7 positions agree with TRBD1. Germline CDR1 and CDR2: WSHSY and SAAADI. V gave up 6 bases and J gave up 11 bases; unmatched junction bases: 15. The CDR3 runs 14 residues. The CDR3 loop is CASRQEQGTRSAFF. As DNA, the CDR3 is TGCGCCAGCAGACAAGAACAGGGGACGCGGAGTGCTTTCTTT.

V is TRBV2 and J is TRBJ1-2; D uncertain. The CDR3 has 12 residues. The germline V gene encodes CDR1 SNHLY and CDR2 FYNNEI. V dropped 3 bases and J dropped 8 bases, with 10 bases sitting between them. The CDR3 loop is CASSDGTGGYTF. For the CDR3, the DNA is TGTGCCAGCAGTGACGGAACCGGGGGCTACACCTTC.

The chain couples TRBV7-9 to TRBJ1-2; maybe TRBD1 (5 bases). This CDR3 has 14 amino acids. CDR1 and CDR2 (germline): SEHNR, FQNEAQ (reference sequence). V shed 1 base and J shed 4 bases, with 10 bases lying between them. CDR3 nucleotide sequence: TGTGCCAGCAGCTTAGGGGGCGGATCCTATGGCTACACCTTC. It yields the protein CASSLGGGSYGYTF.

The chain combines TRBV29-1 with TRBJ2-7; 10 nucleotides match TRBD1. Germline V CDR1 and CDR2: SQVTM, ANQGSEA. The CDR3 runs 12 residues. Trimming took 4 bases from V and 4 from J; bases not matched to a gene: 1. The CDR3: CSVGTGGYEQYF. The CDR3 DNA sequence: TGCAGCGTTGGGACAGGGGGGTACGAGCAGTACTTC.

This chain uses TRBV5-6 with TRBJ2-2; D not certain. The germline V gene has CDR1 SGHDT and CDR2 YYEEEE. There are 15 residues in the CDR3. The V gene lost 2 bases and the J gene lost 6 bases, with 14 bases spanning the gap. CDR3 sequence reads: CASSLSIHPPGELFF. The CDR3 nucleotides are TGTGCCAGCAGCTTAAGCATCCATCCACCCGGGGAGCTGTTTTTT.

This chain connects TRBV4-2 to TRBJ1-1; unclear D gene. The germline CDR1 and CDR2 sequences are LGHNA and YNFKEQ. V was cut by 1 base and J by 1 base, with 10 bases left in between. CDR3 length: 15 residues. As DNA, the CDR3 is TGTGCCAGCAGCCAAGGCGAACTTAGGAACACTGAAGCTTTCTTT. This gives the protein CASSQGELRNTEAFF.

V and J are TRBV6-5 and TRBJ2-2, with a weak D call TRBD1 (5 bases). There are 15 residues in the CDR3. CDR1 and CDR2 (germline): MNHEY, SVGAGI. Trimming took 5 bases from V and 4 from J, leaving 14 bases between them. CDR3 DNA: TGTGCCAGCAGTCGTCCGACAGATCCCACCGGGGAGCTGTTTTTT. Protein: CASSRPTDPTGELFF.

V and J are TRBV6-2 or TRBV6-3 and TRBJ1-1, with 7 bases matching TRBD1. The CDR3 covers 15 residues. In germline, CDR1 is MNHEY, CDR2 SVGEGT. The V gene end was trimmed by 2 bases and the J gene end by 7 bases; junction bases not matched to a gene: 10. CDR3 in DNA: TGTGCCAGCAGTTACGCGAGACAGGGTCAAAGTGAAGCTTTCTTT. Protein product: CASSYARQGQSEAFF.

CDR3 sequence (DNA): TGTGCCAGCAGTTTCGCGGGATACGGGGAGCTGTTTTTT. Protein: CASSFAGYGELFF. The chain uses TRBV27 and TRBJ2-2; D perhaps matches TRBD2 (6 bases). This CDR3 contains 13 residues. V lost 3 bases and J 7 bases, leaving 9 bases between the germline ends. Germline CDR1 reads MNHEY; CDR2 reads SMNVEV (reference sequence).

The chain employs TRBV5-1 and TRBJ2-7, with 11 bases fitting TRBD2. This CDR3 spans 15 amino acids. Germline V CDR1 and CDR2: SGHRS, YFSETQ. J gave up 0 bases and V 4 bases, and 3 bases lay outside the gene matches. The CDR3 spells CASSTGTSGSYEQYF. CDR3 bases: TGCGCCAGCAGCACGGGGACTAGCGGCTCCTACGAGCAGTACTTC.

The gene calls are TRBV11-3 and TRBJ2-7; TRBD2 matches at 11 bases. V trimming: 0 bases; J trimming: 5 bases; junction bases outside the gene matches: 6. The CDR3 length is 16 residues. Germline V gene lookup returns CDR1 SGHNT and CDR2 YENEEA. CDR3 nucleotides: TGTGCCAGCAGCTTAGAAACACTAGCGGGAGAGGACGAGCAGTACTTC. This codes for CASSLETLAGEDEQYF.

J is TRBJ2-2 and V is TRBV27; 9 bases are a match to TRBD2. J gave up 6 bases and V 2 bases, and 4 bases lay outside the gene matches. The CDR3 runs to 15 residues. In germline, CDR1 is MNHEY, CDR2 SMNVEV (reference sequence). The CDR3 sequence: CASSLAGGPAGELFF. The CDR3 nucleotides are TGTGCCAGCAGTTTAGCGGGAGGGCCGGCCGGGGAGCTGTTTTTT.

This clone was seen just once. The V call is TRBV30, the J call TRBJ1-2; D is unclear. With 3 bases removed from V and 0 bases from J, the gap between germline ends came to 14 bases. Germline V CDR1 and CDR2: GTSNPN, SVGIG (reference sequence). This CDR3 is 15 amino acids long. DNA of the CDR3: TGTGCCTGGAGCCTCCTGTTAGCCACTAACTATGGCTACACCTTC. Translation: CAWSLLLATNYGYTF.

The chain carries TRBV14 and TRBJ2-3; the match to TRBD2 covers 9 bases. Germline V gives CDR1 SGHDN, CDR2 FVKESK. Losses at the gene ends were 1 base for V and 10 bases for J; bases not matched to a gene: 9. The CDR3 totals 15 residues. The CDR3 DNA sequence: TGTGCCAGCAGCCAAGCCCGCGGGAGGGGGTCCCCGCAGTATTTT. Its protein product is CASSQARGRGSPQYF.